This T cell receptor beta chain is from a study of blood T cell repertoires in COVID-19. Study-wide context: Sites across the United States, Italy and Spain contributed samples from acute and convalescent COVID-19. PBMCs, B-cell-depleted T cells, or T cells were the source of the cDNA or gDNA that made up the material.

Original processing methods: Reference gene primer amplification gave nucleated cell count estimates. Produced via immunoSEQ multiplex PCR; TCRdb's table is partial and in-frame only. D and trimming were read from the DNA, whereas the V and J calls and clone size are those reported in that table. The data contain around 700,000 clones, about 90% of them singletons. V dropped 7 bases and J dropped 0 bases, with 8 bases sitting between them. The germline gives CDR1 KGHDR, CDR2 SFDVKD. The CDR3 length is 13 residues. The chain joins TRBV24-1 to TRBJ1-1; D not resolved. The TCR was taken from a woman under 30 with acute or convalescent COVID-19. The sequencing input was peripheral blood. Written as DNA, the CDR3 is TGTGCCACCAGGAGTATAATGAACACTGAAGCTTTCTTT. It is translated as CATRSIMNTEAFF.